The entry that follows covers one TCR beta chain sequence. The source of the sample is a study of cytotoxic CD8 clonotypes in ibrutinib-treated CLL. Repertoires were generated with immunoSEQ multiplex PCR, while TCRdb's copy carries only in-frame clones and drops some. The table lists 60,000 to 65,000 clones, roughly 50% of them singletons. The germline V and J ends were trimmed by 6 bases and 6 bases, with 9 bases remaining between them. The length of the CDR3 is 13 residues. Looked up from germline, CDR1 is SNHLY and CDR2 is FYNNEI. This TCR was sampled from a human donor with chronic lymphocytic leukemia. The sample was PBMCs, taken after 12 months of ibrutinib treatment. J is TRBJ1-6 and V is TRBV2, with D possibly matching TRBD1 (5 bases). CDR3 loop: CASRAGTNSPLHF. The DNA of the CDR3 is TGTGCCAGCAGGGCAGGGACTAATTCACCCCTCCACTTT.